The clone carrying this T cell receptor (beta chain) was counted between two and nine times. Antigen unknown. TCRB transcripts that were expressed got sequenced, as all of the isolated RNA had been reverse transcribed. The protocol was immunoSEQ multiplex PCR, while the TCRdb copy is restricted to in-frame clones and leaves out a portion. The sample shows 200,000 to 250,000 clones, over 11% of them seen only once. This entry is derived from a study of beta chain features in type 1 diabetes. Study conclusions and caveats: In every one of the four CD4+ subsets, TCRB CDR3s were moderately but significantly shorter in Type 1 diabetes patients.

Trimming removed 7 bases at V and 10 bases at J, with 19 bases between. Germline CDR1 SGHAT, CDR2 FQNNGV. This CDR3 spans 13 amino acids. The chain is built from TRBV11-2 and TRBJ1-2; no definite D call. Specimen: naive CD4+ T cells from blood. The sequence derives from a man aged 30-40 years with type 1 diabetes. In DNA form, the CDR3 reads TGTGCCAGCACCCTACTATCTTTTACGGCCTACACCTTC. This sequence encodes CASTLLSFTAYTF.